Shown below are 29 T cell receptor beta chains from a single sample sequenced in a study of identical twins. TCRdb analysed the 5' RACE reads with MiXCR anew, one entry per CDR3 protein. This sample has around 1.7 million distinct CDR3 sequences; around a third occur once, and the top ten carry around 0.25%. Material for sequencing was cord blood. All receptors derive from a newborn girl in good health.

This clonotype has just one count. This rearrangement joins TRBV5-1 to TRBJ2-1; D remains unclear. The J call may be wrong; the DNA end is better matched by TRBJ2-7. Germline V gene lookup returns CDR1 SGHRS and CDR2 YFSETQ. This CDR3 comprises 14 residues. CDR3 bases: TGCGCCAGCAGCTTGGAAGTCTTCTACAATGAGCAGTACTTC. It translates to CASSLEVFYNEQYF.

This clonotype was seen once. V is TRBV20-1 and J is TRBJ1-4; D remains ambiguous. Germline CDR1 and CDR2: DFQATT and SNEGSKA (reference sequence). The germline V and J ends were trimmed by 1 base and 5 bases, with 14 bases remaining between them. The CDR3 is made up of 15 amino acids. Here the CDR3 reads CSARAGSSENEKLFF. The CDR3 DNA follows: TGCAGTGCTAGAGCCGGATCGTCGGAAAATGAAAAACTGTTTTTT.

In its sample, this clonotype was seen a few times. This chain uses TRBV6-6 with TRBJ2-3; 10 nucleotides line up with TRBD2. V trimming: 2 bases; J trimming: 6 bases; junction bases outside the gene matches: 5. The CDR3 spans 15 residues. From germline, CDR1 is MNHNY and CDR2 SVGAGI (reference sequence). The CDR3 region is CASSYERGGRDTQYF. As DNA, the CDR3 is TGTGCCAGCAGTTACGAGCGGGGGGGCCGTGATACGCAGTATTTT.

This clonotype was seen more than once but under ten times. The chain has TRBV11-2 and TRBJ2-4, with TRBD1 matching 7 bases. The germline V gene has CDR1 SGHAT and CDR2 FQNNGV. CDR3 length: 17 amino acids. Losses at the gene ends were 4 bases for V and 4 bases for J; bases not matched to a gene: 13. In nucleotides, the CDR3 is TGTGCCAGCAGCTCTACCGGACAGGCACGTGGGAAAAACATTCAGTACTTC. Its protein product is CASSSTGQARGKNIQYF.

About this clonotype: A much larger clone lies a single base off, so this may be a read error. The CDR3 sequence: CSVVPAEAGTQYF. The CDR3, as DNA: TGCAGCGTTGTTCCTGCGGAGGCAGGTACGCAGTATTTT. The rearrangement joins TRBV29-1 to TRBJ2-3; a weak D match, TRBD2 (5 bases). This CDR3 is 13 amino acids long. Germline-derived CDR1 and CDR2 are SQVTM and ANQGSEA. The ends were cut back, 4 bases at V and 8 bases at J, with 16 bases in the middle.

J is TRBJ2-3 and V is TRBV4-1; 8 positions match TRBD2. In germline, CDR1 is MGHRA, CDR2 YSYEKL. The CDR3 sequence is 16 residues long. V lost 0 bases and J lost 1; bases outside the gene matches: 3. CDR3 region: CASSQDPAGGTDTQYF. DNA of the CDR3: TGCGCCAGCAGCCAAGACCCAGCGGGGGGCACAGATACGCAGTATTTT.

The V and J genes are TRBV4-1 and TRBJ2-2, with 10 bases lining up with TRBD2. From germline, CDR1 is MGHRA and CDR2 YSYEKL. The length of the CDR3 is 19 residues. Unmatched junction bases numbered 10, after V lost 1 base and J lost 2 bases. This chain's CDR3 is CASSQVLAGERDNTGELFF. The DNA of the CDR3 is TGCGCCAGCAGCCAAGTCCTAGCGGGAGAAAGAGATAACACCGGGGAGCTGTTTTTT.

The table lists this clonotype with many counts. This sequence joins TRBV27 and TRBJ1-5; the D gene is possibly TRBD1 (5 bases). Germline V gene lookup returns CDR1 MNHEY and CDR2 SMNVEV (reference sequence). V dropped 0 bases and J dropped 5 bases, with 11 bases sitting between them. The CDR3 consists of 15 residues. CDR3 nucleotides: TGTGCCAGCAGTTTATCGGCGGGGACCTATCAGCCCCAGCATTTT. As protein: CASSLSAGTYQPQHF.

As concerns this clonotype: Because the CDR3 is missing its conserved closing phenylalanine or tryptophan, this is likely a read error. J is TRBJ2-7 and V is TRBV20-1; no clear D gene. Germline lookup yields CDR1 DFQATT and CDR2 SNEGSKA (reference sequence). V lost 0 bases and J 2 bases, leaving 8 bases between the germline ends. The CDR3 spans 13 residues. CDR3 nucleotides: TGCAGTGCTAGAGAAGGGAAGGCCTACGAGCAGTACTTG. Amino acid sequence: CSAREGKAYEQYL.

The chain recombines TRBV15 with TRBJ2-5; D is undetermined. This CDR3 spans 13 amino acids. Germline CDR1 reads LNHNV; CDR2 reads YYDKDF (reference sequence). V was pared by 8 bases and J by 2 bases, with 12 bases between. This CDR3 is CATSSFLQETQYF. The CDR3 DNA sequence: TGTGCCACCTCCTCCTTTCTACAAGAGACCCAGTACTTC.

To note about this clonotype: This clone may be a read error of a much larger clone one base away. CDR3: CASSLRLAGRYNEQYF. The CDR3 DNA reads TGTGCCAGCAGTCTACGACTAGCGGGCCGCTACAATGAGCAGTACTTC. The genes are TRBV5-6 and TRBJ2-1, with 10 bases aligning to TRBD2. TRBJ2-7 explains the end of the DNA better; the J call may be wrong. The V gene's germline CDR1 is SGHDT and CDR2 YYEEEE. This CDR3 has 16 residues.

The V call is TRBV4-2, the J call TRBJ1-6; D is ambiguous. The CDR3 is 14 amino acids. Trimming cost V 3 bases and J 9 bases, with 12 bases left between them. CDR1 and CDR2 (germline): LGHNA, YNFKEQ. Written as DNA, the CDR3 is TGTGCCAGCAGCCAGCTAAAGGGCAGTTCACCCCTCCACTTT. This codes for CASSQLKGSSPLHF.

V usage is TRBV9 and J usage is TRBJ2-3, with D possibly matching TRBD2 (5 bases). Between the trimmed V and J ends, which lost 0 bases and 6 bases, there was a span of 14 bases. The germline gives CDR1 SGDLS, CDR2 YYNGEE. The CDR3 covers 15 residues. The CDR3 protein is CASSVGGSAGDTQYF. The CDR3 bases are TGTGCCAGCAGCGTAGGAGGGTCGGCAGGCGATACGCAGTATTTT.

As to this clonotype: A much larger clone lies one base from this, so it may be a read error. The CDR3 reads CASLVVGGNERFF. CDR3 sequence (DNA): TGTGCCAGCCTGGTAGTAGGGGGGAATGAGCGGTTCTTC. The V call is TRBV12-3 or TRBV12-4, the J call TRBJ2-1, with D perhaps being TRBD1 or TRBD2 (6 bases each). The CDR3 has 13 residues.

CDR3 amino acids: CSARGTVDYEQYF. The CDR3 DNA is TGCAGTGCTAGAGGGACTGTAGACTACGAGCAGTACTTC. The V call is TRBV20-1, the J call TRBJ2-7; the D gene is possibly TRBD2 (5 bases). The CDR3 runs 13 residues. Trimming shortened V by 1 base and J by 3 bases, and 10 bases separated the two germline ends. Per germline, CDR1 DFQATT and CDR2 SNEGSKA (reference sequence).

This clonotype has just a few counts. The rearrangement uses TRBV10-3 and TRBJ2-7; no clear D. The CDR3 covers 11 residues. Deletions cut 3 bases from V and 3 bases from J, with 3 bases between. Looked up from germline, CDR1 is ENHRY and CDR2 is SYGVKD. The CDR3 DNA sequence: TGTGCCATCAGTGACGACTACGAGCAGTACTTC. Its protein product is CAISDDYEQYF.

This clonotype has more than one count but fewer than ten. V is TRBV4-1 and J is TRBJ2-3, with 7 nucleotides matching TRBD2. The CDR3 covers 18 residues. Per the germline V gene, CDR1 is MGHRA and CDR2 is YSYEKL. J lost 2 bases, V lost 4 bases, and 15 bases had no gene match. The CDR3 reads CASSRLAASGTPTDTQYF. As DNA, the CDR3 is TGCGCCAGCAGCCGGCTAGCGGCTAGCGGAACCCCCACAGATACGCAGTATTTT.

On this clonotype: This could be a read error, since a much larger clone is one nucleotide away. This chain connects TRBV7-2 to TRBJ1-2; D gene ambiguous. Trimming shortened V by 0 bases and J by 9 bases, and 8 bases separated the two germline ends. The CDR3 runs to 12 residues. The germline gives CDR1 SGHTA, CDR2 FQGNSA. The CDR3 region has the DNA TGTGCCAGCAGCTTAGCACGTTATAGCTACACCTTC. Residues: CASSLARYSYTF.

The genes are TRBV7-2 and TRBJ2-7; D is unclear. Germline V CDR1 and CDR2: SGHTA, FQGNSA. The CDR3 totals 14 residues. The germline V and J ends were trimmed by 5 bases and 3 bases, with 14 bases remaining between them. This chain's CDR3 is CASSPVKAFYEQYF. As DNA, the CDR3 is TGTGCCAGCAGCCCTGTCAAGGCGTTCTACGAGCAGTACTTC.

Many counts were recorded for this clonotype. V is TRBV2 and J is TRBJ2-3, with 10 positions matching TRBD2. CDR1 and CDR2 from the germline V gene are SNHLY and FYNNEI. The CDR3 sequence is 15 residues long. Trimming took 5 bases from V and 2 from J; bases not matched to a gene: 4. The CDR3 nucleotides read TGTGCCAGCAGTCGGACTAGCGGCTACACAGATACGCAGTATTTT. Protein: CASSRTSGYTDTQYF.

This clonotype was detected a few times. This sequence joins TRBV9 and TRBJ2-1; no definite D call. The CDR3 has 14 amino acids. V shed 1 base and J shed 3 bases, with 8 bases lying between them. Germline V gene data show CDR1 as SGDLS and CDR2 as YYNGEE. Written as DNA, the CDR3 is TGTGCCAGCAGCGTAACTCCGGGCTACAATGAGCAGTTCTTC. It translates to CASSVTPGYNEQFF.

The rearrangement uses TRBV20-1 and TRBJ2-3, with TRBD2 matching over 16 bases. This CDR3 comprises 14 residues. The germline CDR1 and CDR2 sequences are DFQATT and SNEGSKA (reference sequence). With 5 bases clipped from V and 4 bases from J, the junction kept 0 bases outside the gene matches. Here the CDR3 DNA reads TGCAGTGCTGGGACTAGCGGGGGGGCAGATACGCAGTATTTT. Amino acid sequence: CSAGTSGGADTQYF.

V is TRBV28 and J is TRBJ1-4, with D unresolved. This CDR3 is built from 13 residues. CDR1 and CDR2 (germline): MDHEN, SYDVKM. V dropped 4 bases and J dropped 7 bases, with 10 bases sitting between them. The CDR3 loop reads CASSSGRVEKLFF. CDR3 DNA sequence: TGTGCCAGCAGTTCAGGAAGGGTTGAAAAACTGTTTTTT.

This clonotype was seen ten or more times. V is TRBV4-2 and J is TRBJ2-1; D unclear. V shed 0 bases and J shed 8 bases, with 14 bases lying between them. Germline V gene sequence: CDR1 LGHNA, CDR2 YNFKEQ. The CDR3 length is 15 residues. CDR3 DNA: TGTGCCAGCAGCCAAGATAGGCCTGCGTCGGATGAGCAGTTCTTC. It specifies CASSQDRPASDEQFF.

This clonotype was detected only a few times. The chain employs TRBV4-2 and TRBJ2-4, with unresolved D. CDR1 and CDR2 (germline): LGHNA, YNFKEQ. The V end was cut by 0 bases, the J end by 0 bases, with 12 bases between. The CDR3 length is 17 residues. The CDR3 sequence is CASSQDPAVKAKNIQYF. CDR3 nucleotide sequence: TGTGCCAGCAGCCAAGACCCTGCAGTCAAAGCCAAAAACATTCAGTACTTC.

The CDR3 sequence: CASSGDKTYEQYF. In DNA, the CDR3 is TGTGCCAGCAGCGGGGACAAAACCTACGAGCAGTACTTC. The chain employs TRBV9 and TRBJ2-7; possible D gene TRBD1, 6 bases. Looked up from germline, CDR1 is SGDLS and CDR2 is YYNGEE. This CDR3 has 13 amino acids. The V end lost 3 bases, the J end lost 2 bases, and 9 bases lay between the germline ends.

V is TRBV20-1 and J is TRBJ2-1; TRBD1 matches 9 bases. CDR1 and CDR2 (germline): DFQATT, SNEGSKA (reference sequence). CDR3 length: 14 residues. Trimming removed 6 bases from V and 3 bases from J; junction bases left unmatched: 6. The CDR3 DNA is TGCAGTGCCGCTGACAGGGGGGTCTACAATGAGCAGTTCTTC. It codes for CSAADRGVYNEQFF.

There are a few counts of this clonotype. CDR3 residues: CASSQVGTGRRANEKLFF. The CDR3 nucleotides read TGTGCCAGCAGCCAAGTTGGTACGGGGAGGAGGGCTAATGAAAAACTGTTTTTT. The V call is TRBV4-2, the J call TRBJ1-4; D gene unclear. V was clipped by 1 base and J by 3 bases, with 18 bases between them. CDR1 is LGHNA, CDR2 YNFKEQ, per germline. The CDR3 has 18 residues.

The chain employs TRBV30 and TRBJ1-2; D is perhaps TRBD1 (6 bases). The CDR3 loop spans 13 amino acids. V lost 3 bases and J 0 bases, leaving 8 bases between the germline ends. CDR1 is GTSNPN, CDR2 SVGIG, per germline (reference sequence). CDR3 in DNA: TGTGCCTGGAGGGCAGGGGCTAACTATGGCTACACCTTC. Its translation is CAWRAGANYGYTF.